The rows below give T cell receptor beta chains drawn from one sample of a study of T-cell reconstitution after alpha-beta-depleted transplantation in children. TCRdb redid the calling of the PCR reads with MiXCR, one entry per CDR3 protein. The sample holds fewer than 500,000 distinct CDR3 sequences; around two fifths are singletons and the top ten take under 30%. The specimen was PBMCs, collected before TCRalphabeta/CD19-depleted stem cell transplant. These receptors all come from a girl under 10 years old with aplastic anemia, due to receive a stem cell transplant. Both conserved end residues are part of each CDR3. The order of the fields is clone size, D gene, V gene, J gene, CDR3 DNA, CDR3 protein. A D gene is named only where the DNA matches it firmly. Some rows mark clone size as missing; the rest say once, few, many or name a class of expanded clone.

size: -; D: -; V: TRBV6-4; J: TRBJ2-1; DNA: TGTGCCAGCAGTTTTCGAGGGTTAGGAGTACGGTCCTACAATGAGCAGTTCTTC; CDR3: CASSFRGLGVRSYNEQFF
size: many; D: -; V: TRBV20-1; J: TRBJ2-4; DNA: TGCAGTGCACCCCCCCCTGGCAAAAACATTCAGTACTTC; CDR3: CSAPPPGKNIQYF
size: -; D: TRBD1; V: TRBV12-3/TRBV12-4; J: TRBJ1-1; DNA: TGTGCCAGCAGTCCCCAGGCCAGGGGGACTGAAGCTTTCTTT; CDR3: CASSPQARGTEAFF
size: -; D: -; V: TRBV12-3/TRBV12-4; J: TRBJ2-3; DNA: TGTGCCAGTACCCCGAGGGGCACAGATACGCAGTATTTT; CDR3: CASTPRGTDTQYF
size: many; D: -; V: TRBV9; J: TRBJ2-1; DNA: TGTGCCAGCACCCCCTCTCAGGAGAGAAATGAGCAGTTCTTC; CDR3: CASTPSQERNEQFF
size: few; D: TRBD2; V: TRBV4-1; J: TRBJ2-7; DNA: TGCGCCAGCAGCCCCGGCGGAGCTAGCGGGAAACTCGAGCAGTACTTC; CDR3: CASSPGGASGKLEQYF
size: once; D: TRBD1; V: TRBV28; J: TRBJ2-7; DNA: TGTGCCAGCAGTCGCCAGACCAACAGGGGGACCTACGAGCAGTACTTC; CDR3: CASSRQTNRGTYEQYF
size: few; D: -; V: TRBV9; J: TRBJ2-3; DNA: TGTGCCAGCAGCGTAGCTGGCTCCGAGGCGCAGTATTTT; CDR3: CASSVAGSEAQYF
size: many; D: -; V: TRBV5-5; J: TRBJ2-2; DNA: TGTGCCAGCAGCGTTACAGGGTCGGAGGCCGGGGAGCTGTTTTTT; CDR3: CASSVTGSEAGELFF
size: few; D: -; V: TRBV9; J: TRBJ1-4; DNA: TGTGCCAGCAGCGTGGCGGGGGCGACTAATGAAAAACTGTTTTTT; CDR3: CASSVAGATNEKLFF
size: many; D: TRBD2; V: TRBV12-3/TRBV12-4; J: TRBJ2-1; DNA: TGTGCCAGCAGTTTCGCCCTGCGGGAGGCGTACAATGAGCAGTTCTTC; CDR3: CASSFALREAYNEQFF
size: -; D: -; V: TRBV20-1; J: TRBJ2-3; DNA: TGCAGTGCTAGAGATCCGACTAGCACAGATACGCAGTATTTT; CDR3: CSARDPTSTDTQYF
size: -; D: -; V: TRBV9; J: TRBJ2-3; DNA: TGTGCCAGCAGCCCCCGATGGCAGATTCACACAGATACGCAGTATTTT; CDR3: CASSPRWQIHTDTQYF
size: many; D: -; V: TRBV11-1; J: TRBJ2-6; DNA: TGTGCCAGCAGCCCCAAGGAGCCAAGAGACTCTGGGGCCAACGTCCTGACTTTC; CDR3: CASSPKEPRDSGANVLTF
size: few; D: -; V: TRBV2; J: TRBJ2-7; DNA: TGTGCCAGCGGACGTTCGCCCTACGAGCAGTACTTC; CDR3: CASGRSPYEQYF
size: few; D: TRBD2; V: TRBV20-1; J: TRBJ2-1; DNA: TGCAGTGCTAGAGACGGGACTATCAAATTGAATGAGCAGTTCTTC; CDR3: CSARDGTIKLNEQFF
size: many; D: -; V: TRBV6-5; J: TRBJ1-5; DNA: TGTGCCAGCAGTTTCGGGGTGGATCAGCCCCAGCATTTT; CDR3: CASSFGVDQPQHF
size: many; D: -; V: TRBV7-2; J: TRBJ2-7; DNA: TGTGCCAGCAGCTCTTACTTAGCAGAATACGAGCAGTACTTC; CDR3: CASSSYLAEYEQYF
size: -; D: -; V: TRBV7-9; J: TRBJ1-5; DNA: TGTGCCAGCAGCTCAGTTAACGAGCCCCAGCATTTT; CDR3: CASSSVNEPQHF
size: few; D: TRBD2; V: TRBV5-4; J: TRBJ2-3; DNA: TGTGCCAGCAGCTTGGTACGCGGGAGGGACACAGATACGCAGTATTTT; CDR3: CASSLVRGRDTDTQYF
size: -; D: TRBD2; V: TRBV28; J: TRBJ2-3; DNA: TGTGCCAGCAGACGTAGCGGGGGGCAAACGCACGCTACGCAGTATTTT; CDR3: CASRRSGGQTHATQYF
size: -; D: TRBD2; V: TRBV20-1; J: TRBJ2-5; DNA: TGCAGTGCATTGACTAGCGGGAGTGAAGAGACCCAGTACTTC; CDR3: CSALTSGSEETQYF
size: -; D: -; V: TRBV29-1; J: TRBJ2-7; DNA: TGCAGCGTTGAAGGCACTGATGAGGGTAACGAGCAGTACTTC; CDR3: CSVEGTDEGNEQYF
size: -; D: -; V: TRBV4-1; J: TRBJ2-1; DNA: TGCGCCAGCAGCCAAGTCAACCTTGTCTCCTACAATGAGCAGTTCTTC; CDR3: CASSQVNLVSYNEQFF
size: -; D: TRBD2; V: TRBV20-1; J: TRBJ2-3; DNA: TGCAGTGCTGCGGGACTAGCGGTATCGGATACGCAGTATTTT; CDR3: CSAAGLAVSDTQYF
size: -; D: -; V: TRBV7-6; J: TRBJ2-3; DNA: TGTGCCAGCAGCTTGCTGCAGGAGGCAGATACGCAGTATTTT; CDR3: CASSLLQEADTQYF
size: many; D: -; V: TRBV5-5; J: TRBJ2-5; DNA: TGTGCCAGCAGCTGGGGCACACAAGAGACCCAGTACTTC; CDR3: CASSWGTQETQYF
size: few; D: -; V: TRBV6-1; J: TRBJ1-4; DNA: TGTGCCAGCAGCGGGGTGGCTAATGAAAAACTGTTTTTT; CDR3: CASSGVANEKLFF
size: -; D: -; V: TRBV20-1; J: TRBJ2-7; DNA: TGCAGTGCTCCGGACAGAAGACTCTACGAGCAGTACTTC; CDR3: CSAPDRRLYEQYF